The 5 T cell receptor beta chains below come from one sample, sequenced in a study of T cell repertoires in cytomegalovirus infection. TCRdb re-analysed the reads in MiXCR, keeping a single row per CDR3 protein. The table shows 490,000 or so distinct CDR3 sequences, with roughly 12% occurring only once. Source material: PBMCs. The receptors were gathered from a human donor in good health (CMV status not recorded). Some clones in this sample may be carry-over from other donors' samples.

This clonotype was detected many times. V and J are TRBV28 and TRBJ2-7; D might be TRBD2 (6 bases). This CDR3 has 16 amino acids. Trimming removed 4 bases from V and 4 bases from J, with 20 bases in between. CDR1 is MDHEN, CDR2 SYDVKM, per germline. In nucleotides, the CDR3 is TGTGCCAGCAGTTCATTGGCTTGGCGGGAAGGATACGAGCAGTACTTC. This gives the protein CASSSLAWREGYEQYF.

This chain joins TRBV7-6 and TRBJ2-2; TRBD2 agrees at 7 bases. The CDR3 consists of 16 residues. Looked up from germline, CDR1 is SGHVS and CDR2 is FNYEAQ. The V gene end was trimmed by 4 bases and the J gene end by 5 bases; junction bases not matched to a gene: 10. In nucleotides, the CDR3 is TGTGCCAGCAGCTCTCTTCGCGGGGGAGGAACCGGGGAGCTGTTTTTT. Translated: CASSSLRGGGTGELFF.

This clonotype showed up just a few times. The chain links TRBV10-1 to TRBJ2-1, with unresolved D. With 6 bases removed from V and 7 bases from J, the gap between germline ends came to 10 bases. CDR1 is WNHNN and CDR2 is SYGVQD in the germline V gene (reference sequence). The CDR3 contains 12 residues. In nucleotides, the CDR3 is TGCGCCAGCAGCCCCGACAAAAATGAGCAGTTCTTC. This sequence encodes CASSPDKNEQFF.

A remark on this clonotype: A junction boundary mismatches the germline segment, possibly from a read error. The gene calls are TRBV19 and TRBJ2-5; D is unclear. Germline V lookup: CDR1 LNHDA, CDR2 SQIVND (reference sequence). This CDR3 comprises 11 residues. The CDR3 sequence: CVSSSEETQYF. CDR3 coding DNA: TGTGTCAGTAGTTCGGAAGAGACCCAGTACTTC.

This clonotype was counted many times. The V gene is TRBV4-1, the J gene TRBJ2-1; the D is unclear. This CDR3 is built from 16 residues. V was clipped by 0 bases and J by 0 bases, with 9 bases between them. Germline values: CDR1 MGHRA, CDR2 YSYEKL. The CDR3 coding sequence is TGCGCCAGCAGCCAAGAACTATCCGGCTCCTACAATGAGCAGTTCTTC. As protein: CASSQELSGSYNEQFF.